This entry lists 5 T cell receptor beta chains sequenced from one sample in a study of T-cell reconstitution after alpha-beta-depleted transplantation in children. Preparation of the TCRbeta library was carried out with unique molecular identifiers. In TCRdb, the PCR reads were re-called with MiXCR into one record per CDR3 protein. The table has some 220,000 distinct CDR3 sequences, approximately 11% seen once. Sequencing was performed on PBMCs, taken before TCRalphabeta/CD19-depleted stem cell transplant. The source of these receptors is a child in the first two years of life with acute myeloid leukemia, due to receive a stem cell transplant.

This clonotype was observed many times. The J gene is TRBJ1-5, the V gene TRBV29-1; unclear D gene. Trimming took off 4 bases at V and 1 base at J, with 5 bases between the two ends. Germline V gives CDR1 SQVTM, CDR2 ANQGSEA. The CDR3 consists of 12 residues. CDR3 DNA sequence: TGCAGCGTTGCAGAGAGCAATCAGCCCCAGCATTTT. Translated: CSVAESNQPQHF.

This clonotype was observed many times. The chain couples TRBV7-2 to TRBJ2-1; the D is unclear. The V gene lost 5 bases and the J gene lost 9 bases, with 14 bases spanning the gap. Germline CDR1 is SGHTA and CDR2 is FQGNSA. This CDR3 contains 13 residues. The CDR3 is CASSPAAVGEQFF. The CDR3 region has the DNA TGTGCCAGCAGCCCTGCCGCGGTCGGTGAGCAGTTCTTC.

This clonotype occurred many times. The chain employs TRBV5-1 and TRBJ2-2, with 7 bases that match TRBD1. CDR3 length: 15 residues. After removal of 4 bases from V and 6 bases from J, the junction contained 9 bases not matched to a gene. In germline, CDR1 is SGHRS, CDR2 YFSETQ. The CDR3 here is CASSLTGSWPGELFF. CDR3 DNA: TGCGCCAGCAGCCTGACAGGGTCTTGGCCCGGGGAGCTGTTTTTT.

This clonotype was picked up many times. The chain links TRBV5-1 to TRBJ1-3, with D perhaps matching TRBD1 (6 bases). The CDR3 has 16 residues. Trimming removed 3 bases from V and 0 bases from J, with 13 bases in between. Germline V gene sequence: CDR1 SGHRS, CDR2 YFSETQ. CDR3 residues: CASSSGAVGSGNTIYF. In DNA, the CDR3 is TGCGCCAGCAGCTCAGGGGCCGTCGGCTCTGGAAACACCATATATTTT.

The chain is built from TRBV7-8 and TRBJ2-2; D unresolved. The germline V gene encodes CDR1 SGHVS and CDR2 FQNEAQ. The V and J ends lost 2 bases and 7 bases respectively, with 17 bases between them. This CDR3 has 16 residues. The CDR3 sequence: CASSLNLRQGSGELFF. CDR3 DNA sequence: TGTGCCAGCAGCTTAAACTTGCGGCAAGGAAGCGGGGAGCTGTTTTTT.